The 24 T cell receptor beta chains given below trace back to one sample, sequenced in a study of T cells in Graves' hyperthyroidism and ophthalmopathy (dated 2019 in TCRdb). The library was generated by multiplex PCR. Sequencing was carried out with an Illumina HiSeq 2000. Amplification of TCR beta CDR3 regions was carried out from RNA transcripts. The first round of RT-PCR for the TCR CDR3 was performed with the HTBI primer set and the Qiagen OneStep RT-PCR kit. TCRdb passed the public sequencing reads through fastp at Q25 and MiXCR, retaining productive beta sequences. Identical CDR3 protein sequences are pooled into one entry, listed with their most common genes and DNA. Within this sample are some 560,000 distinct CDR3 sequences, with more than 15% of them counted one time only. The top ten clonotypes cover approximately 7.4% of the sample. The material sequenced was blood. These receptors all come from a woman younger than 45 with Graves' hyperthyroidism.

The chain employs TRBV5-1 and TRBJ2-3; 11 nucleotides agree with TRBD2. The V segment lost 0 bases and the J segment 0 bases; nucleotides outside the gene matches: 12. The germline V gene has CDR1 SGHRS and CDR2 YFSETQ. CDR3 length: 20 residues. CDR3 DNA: TGCGCCAGCAGCTTGGTCGGGACTAGCGGAGGGGGAGGCAGCACAGATACGCAGTATTTT. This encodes CASSLVGTSGGGGSTDTQYF.

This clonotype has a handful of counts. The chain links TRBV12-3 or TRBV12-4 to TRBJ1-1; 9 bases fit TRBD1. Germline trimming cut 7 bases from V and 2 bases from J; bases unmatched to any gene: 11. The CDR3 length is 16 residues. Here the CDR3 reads CASNSGTGPLNTEAFF. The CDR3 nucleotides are TGTGCCAGCAATTCCGGGACAGGGCCTTTAAACACTGAAGCTTTCTTT.

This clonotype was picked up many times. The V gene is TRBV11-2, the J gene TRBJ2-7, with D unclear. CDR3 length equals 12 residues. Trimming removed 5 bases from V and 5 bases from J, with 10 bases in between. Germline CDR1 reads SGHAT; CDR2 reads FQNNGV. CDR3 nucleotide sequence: TGTGCCAGCAGCACACGGCCGGACGAGCAGTACTTC. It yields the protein CASSTRPDEQYF.

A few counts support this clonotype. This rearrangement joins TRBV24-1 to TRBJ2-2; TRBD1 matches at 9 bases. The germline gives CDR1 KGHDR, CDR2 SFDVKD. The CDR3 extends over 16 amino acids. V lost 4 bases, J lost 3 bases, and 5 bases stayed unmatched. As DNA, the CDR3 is TGTGCCACCAGTGACCGCCGGGACAGGGACACCGGGGAGCTGTTTTTT. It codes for CATSDRRDRDTGELFF.

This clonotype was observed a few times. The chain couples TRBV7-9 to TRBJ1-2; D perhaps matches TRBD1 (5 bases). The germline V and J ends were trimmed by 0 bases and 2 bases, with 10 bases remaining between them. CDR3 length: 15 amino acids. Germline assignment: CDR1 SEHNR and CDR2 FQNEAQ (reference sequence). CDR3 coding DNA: TGTGCCAGCAGCTTAGCCGGGACTACCAACTATGGCTACACCTTC. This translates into CASSLAGTTNYGYTF.

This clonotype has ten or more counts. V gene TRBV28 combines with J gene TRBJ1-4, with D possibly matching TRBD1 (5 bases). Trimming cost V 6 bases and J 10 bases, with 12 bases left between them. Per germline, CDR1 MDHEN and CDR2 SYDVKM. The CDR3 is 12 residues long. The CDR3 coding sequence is TGTGCCAGCAGCTTCACCCAGGGAAAACTGTTTTTT. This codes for CASSFTQGKLFF.

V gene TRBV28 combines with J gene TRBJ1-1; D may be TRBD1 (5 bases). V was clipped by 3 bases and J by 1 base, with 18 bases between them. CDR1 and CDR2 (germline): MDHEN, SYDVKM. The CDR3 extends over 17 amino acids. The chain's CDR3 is CASSFDSGALPNTEAFF. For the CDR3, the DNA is TGTGCCAGCAGTTTCGACAGCGGAGCTTTACCGAACACTGAAGCTTTCTTT.

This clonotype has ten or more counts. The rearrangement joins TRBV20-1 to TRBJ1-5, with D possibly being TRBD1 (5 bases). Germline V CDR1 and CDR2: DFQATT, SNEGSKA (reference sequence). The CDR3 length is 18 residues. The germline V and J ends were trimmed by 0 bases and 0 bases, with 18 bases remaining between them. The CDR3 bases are TGCAGTGCTAGAGATGTGAGGGACGTCCCTTATAGCAATCAGCCCCAGCATTTT. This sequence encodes CSARDVRDVPYSNQPQHF.

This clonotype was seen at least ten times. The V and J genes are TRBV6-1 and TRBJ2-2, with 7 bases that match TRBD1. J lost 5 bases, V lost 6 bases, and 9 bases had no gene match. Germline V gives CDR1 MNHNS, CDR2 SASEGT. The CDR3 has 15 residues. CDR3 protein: CASRPLTGYTGELFF. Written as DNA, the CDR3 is TGTGCCAGCAGGCCTTTGACAGGGTATACCGGGGAGCTGTTTTTT.

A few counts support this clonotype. The CDR3 spells CASKGGQVTGDEQFF. Written as DNA, the CDR3 is TGCGCCAGCAAAGGAGGGCAGGTCACTGGCGATGAGCAGTTCTTC. The chain is built from TRBV4-1 and TRBJ2-1, with a possible D match to TRBD2 (6 bases). Between the trimmed V and J ends, which lost 7 bases and 8 bases, there was a span of 21 bases. Germline CDR1 reads MGHRA; CDR2 reads YSYEKL. CDR3 length: 15 amino acids.

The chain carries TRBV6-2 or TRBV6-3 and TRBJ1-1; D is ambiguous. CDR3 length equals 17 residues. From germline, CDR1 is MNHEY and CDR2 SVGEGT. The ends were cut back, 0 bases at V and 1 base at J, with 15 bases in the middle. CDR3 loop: CASSYSKSGAPNTEAFF. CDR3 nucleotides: TGTGCCAGCAGTTACTCGAAGTCCGGAGCCCCGAACACTGAAGCTTTCTTT.

The DNA for the CDR3 is TGTGCCAGCAGTGAATCGTATACGCAGTATTTT. Translating gives CASSESYTQYF. This chain links TRBV7-2 with TRBJ2-3; no definite D call. The V gene lost 6 bases and the J gene lost 7 bases, with 8 bases spanning the gap. The CDR3 sequence is 11 residues long. Germline values: CDR1 SGHTA, CDR2 FQGNSA.

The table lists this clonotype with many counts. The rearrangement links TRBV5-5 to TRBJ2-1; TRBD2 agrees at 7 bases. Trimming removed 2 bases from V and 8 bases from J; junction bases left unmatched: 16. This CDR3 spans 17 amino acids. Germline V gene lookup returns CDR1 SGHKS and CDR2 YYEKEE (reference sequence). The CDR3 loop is CASSLGSLADDGDEQFF. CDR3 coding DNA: TGTGCCAGCAGCTTAGGGTCGCTAGCGGACGACGGTGATGAGCAGTTCTTC.

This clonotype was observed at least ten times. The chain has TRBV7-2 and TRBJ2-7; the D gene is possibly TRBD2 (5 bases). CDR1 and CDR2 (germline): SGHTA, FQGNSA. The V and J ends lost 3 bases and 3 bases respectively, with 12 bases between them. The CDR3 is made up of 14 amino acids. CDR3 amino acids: CASSLRTGSYEQYF. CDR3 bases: TGTGCCAGCAGCTTGAGGACGGGAAGCTACGAGCAGTACTTC.

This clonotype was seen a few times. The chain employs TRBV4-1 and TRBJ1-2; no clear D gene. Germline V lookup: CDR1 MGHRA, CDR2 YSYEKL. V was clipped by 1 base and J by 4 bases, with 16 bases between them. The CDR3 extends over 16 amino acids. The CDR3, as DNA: TGCGCCAGCAGCCAAGGCCGTATGGATCTCCGCTATGGCTACACCTTC. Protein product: CASSQGRMDLRYGYTF.

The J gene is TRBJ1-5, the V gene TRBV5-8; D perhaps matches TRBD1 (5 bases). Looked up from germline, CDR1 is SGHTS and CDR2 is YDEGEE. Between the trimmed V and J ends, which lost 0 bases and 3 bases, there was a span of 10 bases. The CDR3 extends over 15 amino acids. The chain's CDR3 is CASSLAGGVNQPQHF. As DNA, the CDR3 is TGTGCCAGCAGCTTGGCGGGGGGTGTCAATCAGCCCCAGCATTTT.

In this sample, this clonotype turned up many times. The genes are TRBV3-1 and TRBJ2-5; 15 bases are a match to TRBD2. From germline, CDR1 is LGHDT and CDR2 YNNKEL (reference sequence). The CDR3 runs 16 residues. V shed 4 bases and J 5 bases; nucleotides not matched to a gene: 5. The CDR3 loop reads CASSRGLAGGLETQYF. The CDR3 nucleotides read TGTGCCAGCAGCCGGGGACTAGCGGGAGGATTGGAGACCCAGTACTTC.

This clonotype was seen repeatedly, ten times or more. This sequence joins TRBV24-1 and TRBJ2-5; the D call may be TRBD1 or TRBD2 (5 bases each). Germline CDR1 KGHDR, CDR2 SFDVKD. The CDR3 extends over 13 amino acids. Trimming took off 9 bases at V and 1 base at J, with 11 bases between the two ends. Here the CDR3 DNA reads TGTGCCACCGGGGACGGCTCCCAAGAGACCCAGTACTTC. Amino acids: CATGDGSQETQYF.

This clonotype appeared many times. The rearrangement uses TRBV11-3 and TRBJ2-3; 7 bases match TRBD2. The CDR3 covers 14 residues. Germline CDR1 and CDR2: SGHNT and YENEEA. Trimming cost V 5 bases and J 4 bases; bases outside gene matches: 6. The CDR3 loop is CASSRGTTADTQYF. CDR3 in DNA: TGTGCCAGCAGCCGCGGGACTACAGCAGATACGCAGTATTTT.

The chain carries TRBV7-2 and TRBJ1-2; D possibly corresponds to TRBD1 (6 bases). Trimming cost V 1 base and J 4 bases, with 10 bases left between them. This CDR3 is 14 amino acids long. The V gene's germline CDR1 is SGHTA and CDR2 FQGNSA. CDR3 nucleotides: TGTGCCAGCAGCTTAGTAAGGGGGAGCTATGGCTACACCTTC. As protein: CASSLVRGSYGYTF.

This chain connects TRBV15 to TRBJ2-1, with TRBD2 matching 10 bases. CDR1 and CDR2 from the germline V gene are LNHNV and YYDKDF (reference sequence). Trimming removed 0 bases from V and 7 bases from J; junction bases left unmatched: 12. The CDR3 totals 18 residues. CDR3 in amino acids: CATSRDLAGVIQRNEQFF. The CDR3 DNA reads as TGTGCCACCAGCAGAGATCTAGCGGGAGTAATCCAAAGGAATGAGCAGTTCTTC.

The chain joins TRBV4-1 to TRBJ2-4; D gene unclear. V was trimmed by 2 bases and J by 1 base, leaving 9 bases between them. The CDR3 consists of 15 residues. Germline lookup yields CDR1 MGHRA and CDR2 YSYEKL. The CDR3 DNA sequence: TGCGCCAGCAGCCAAAGCTCGGAGGCCAAAAACATTCAGTACTTC. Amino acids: CASSQSSEAKNIQYF.

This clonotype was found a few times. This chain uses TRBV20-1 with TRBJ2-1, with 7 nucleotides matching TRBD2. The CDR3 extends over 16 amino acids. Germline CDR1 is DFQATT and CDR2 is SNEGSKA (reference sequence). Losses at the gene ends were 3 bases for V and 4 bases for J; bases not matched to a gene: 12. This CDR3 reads CSASDIREVRYNEQFF. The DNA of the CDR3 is TGCAGTGCTAGCGATATCCGGGAGGTTAGATACAATGAGCAGTTCTTC.

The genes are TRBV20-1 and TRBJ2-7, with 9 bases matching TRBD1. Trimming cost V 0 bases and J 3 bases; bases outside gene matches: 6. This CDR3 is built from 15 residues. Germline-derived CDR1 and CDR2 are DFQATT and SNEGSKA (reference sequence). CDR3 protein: CSARDYRGQDYEQYF. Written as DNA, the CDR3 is TGCAGTGCTAGAGATTACAGGGGGCAAGACTACGAGCAGTACTTC.